This entry features one T cell receptor beta chain sequence. Its antigen remains unidentified. One base away lies a much larger clone, so this may be a sequencing read error. The data belong to a study of T cells in Graves' hyperthyroidism and ophthalmopathy. Study-wide results and limits: Ophthalmopathy was separated from stable hyperthyroidism by a 13 V-J model.

Amplified TCR beta CDR3 regions derived from RNA transcripts. Initially, a first-round RT-PCR of the TCR CDR3 employed the HTBI primer set. TCRdb re-called the multiplex PCR reads with MiXCR, one entry per CDR3 protein. The profile shows roughly 640,000 distinct CDR3 sequences, more than 15% of them singletons. Each ophthalmopathy patient scored at least 3 on the Clinical Activity Score and at least 4 on NOSPECS grade, with duration under 3 months. Exclusion of patients followed from uncontrolled infection, other autoimmune disease, pregnancy or lactation. 10 ml of fresh peripheral blood supplied the PBMCs. Trimming removed 8 bases from V and 6 bases from J; junction bases left unmatched: 13. CDR3 length: 13 amino acids. Germline V CDR1 and CDR2: DFQATT, SNEGSKA (reference sequence).

The chain recombines TRBV20-1 with TRBJ2-7; 7 nucleotides agree with TRBD2. This TCR came from a woman in her 40s with Graves' ophthalmopathy. Sequenced input: blood. CDR3 in DNA: TGCAGTTCCCATGGGAGGGGTGCCAGCGAGCAGTACTTC. Translated, it gives CSSHGRGASEQYF.